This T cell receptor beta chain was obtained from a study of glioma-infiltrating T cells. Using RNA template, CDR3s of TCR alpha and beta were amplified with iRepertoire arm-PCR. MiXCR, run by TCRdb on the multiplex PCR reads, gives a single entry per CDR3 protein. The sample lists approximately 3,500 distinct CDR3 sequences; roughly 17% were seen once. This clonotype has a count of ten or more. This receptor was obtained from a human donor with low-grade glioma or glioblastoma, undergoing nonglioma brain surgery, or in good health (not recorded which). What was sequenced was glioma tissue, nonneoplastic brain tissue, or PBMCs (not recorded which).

The CDR3 reads CASSLQMNTEAFF. The CDR3, as DNA: TGCGCCAGCAGTCTACAGATGAACACTGAAGCTTTCTTT. The chain couples TRBV10-2 to TRBJ1-1, with unresolved D. The V gene's germline CDR1 is WSHSY and CDR2 SAAADI. V was clipped by 5 bases and J by 0 bases, with 7 bases between them. This CDR3 region has 13 residues.